This is a list of T cell receptor beta chains from one sample in a study of OX40 agonist ivuxolimab in advanced cancers. This table comes from immunoSEQ multiplex PCR, and its TCRdb copy is limited to in-frame clones, with some not included. This table holds approximately 70,000 clones, roughly 83% found once. Sequences were derived from CD4+ or CD8+ T cells sorted from blood, sampled in a trial of the OX40 agonist ivuxolimab. Receptor source: an adult with an advanced solid tumor such as melanoma, head and neck, liver or kidney cancer. Each CDR3 is given with its conserved first and last residue. A D gene is named only where the DNA matches it firmly. A row's size may be missing; if present it is once, few, many or a size class.

d_call	cdr3_length	j_call	clone_size	v_call	cdr3_aa	cdr3_nt
-	15	TRBJ2-1	-	TRBV11-3	CASSPGVSSYNEQFF	TGTGCCAGCAGCCCAGGGGTCAGCTCCTACAATGAGCAGTTCTTC
TRBD1	16	TRBJ1-3	-	TRBV18	CASSQGTGGTGNTIYF	TGTGCCAGCTCACAAGGGACAGGGGGCACTGGAAACACCATATATTTT
-	12	TRBJ1-5	-	TRBV6-1	CASSEMNQPQHF	TGTGCCAGCAGTGAAATGAATCAGCCCCAGCATTTT
TRBD2	17	TRBJ2-1	-	TRBV7-9	CASSSRLTSGGYNEQFF	TGTGCCAGCAGCTCCCGCCTAACTAGCGGGGGATACAATGAGCAGTTCTTC
TRBD1	14	TRBJ1-2	-	TRBV6-5	CASTAGGNNYGYTF	TGTGCCAGCACGGCAGGGGGCAATAACTATGGCTACACCTTC
-	15	TRBJ2-7	-	TRBV2	CASQRTDANSYEQYF	TGTGCCAGCCAGCGAACAGACGCGAACTCCTACGAGCAGTACTTC
-	16	TRBJ1-2	-	TRBV12-5	CASGPLPVGTNYGYTF	TGTGCTAGTGGTCCCCTTCCGGTCGGCACCAACTATGGCTACACCTTC
-	15	TRBJ2-3	-	TRBV5-5	CASSLEGTSTDTQYF	TGTGCCAGCAGCTTGGAGGGGACTAGCACAGATACGCAGTATTTT
TRBD1	17	TRBJ2-6	-	TRBV4-2	CASSQRGQESGANVLTF	TGTGCCAGCAGCCAAAGGGGACAGGAATCTGGGGCCAACGTCCTGACTTTC
-	20	TRBJ2-6	once	TRBV5-1	CASSFTSSGTGFSGANVLTF	TGCGCCAGCAGCTTCACAAGCTCCGGGACGGGATTCTCTGGGGCCAACGTCCTGACTTTC